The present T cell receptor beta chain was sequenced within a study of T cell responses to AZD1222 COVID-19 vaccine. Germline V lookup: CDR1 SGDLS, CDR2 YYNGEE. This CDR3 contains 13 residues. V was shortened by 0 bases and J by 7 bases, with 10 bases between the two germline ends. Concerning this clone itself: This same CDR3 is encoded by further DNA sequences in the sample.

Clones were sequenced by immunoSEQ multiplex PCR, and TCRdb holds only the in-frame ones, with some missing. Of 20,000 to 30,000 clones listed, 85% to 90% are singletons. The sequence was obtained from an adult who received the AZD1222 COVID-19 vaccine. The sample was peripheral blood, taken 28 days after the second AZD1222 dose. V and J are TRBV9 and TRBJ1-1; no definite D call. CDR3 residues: CASSVVGSFEAFF. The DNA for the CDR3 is TGTGCCAGCAGCGTAGTAGGGAGTTTTGAAGCTTTCTTT.